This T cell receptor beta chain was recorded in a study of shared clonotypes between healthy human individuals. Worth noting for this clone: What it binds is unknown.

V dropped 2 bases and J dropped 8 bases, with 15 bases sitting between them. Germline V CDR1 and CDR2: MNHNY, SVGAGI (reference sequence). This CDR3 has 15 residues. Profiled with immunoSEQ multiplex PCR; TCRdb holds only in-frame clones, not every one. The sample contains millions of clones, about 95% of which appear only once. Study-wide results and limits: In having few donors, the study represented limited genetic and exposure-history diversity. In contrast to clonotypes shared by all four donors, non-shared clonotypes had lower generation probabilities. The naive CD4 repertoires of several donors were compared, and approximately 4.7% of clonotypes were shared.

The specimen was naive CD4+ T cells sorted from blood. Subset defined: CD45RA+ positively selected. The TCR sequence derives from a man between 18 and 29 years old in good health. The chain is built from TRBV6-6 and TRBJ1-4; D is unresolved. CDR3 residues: CASSYPLSKWEKLFF. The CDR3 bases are TGTGCCAGCAGTTACCCCCTATCAAAATGGGAAAAACTGTTTTTT.